These 12 T cell receptor beta chains originate from one sample sequenced in a study of identical twins. TCRdb reprocessed the 5' RACE reads with MiXCR, giving one entry per CDR3 protein. The repertoire holds about 210,000 distinct CDR3 sequences, with roughly a tenth as singletons. Source material: memory (CD45RO+) T cells sorted from blood. These receptors came from a woman aged 18-29 years in good health.

There are many counts of this clonotype. The chain links TRBV10-1 to TRBJ2-3; possibly TRBD1 for D (6 bases). Germline-derived CDR1 and CDR2 are WNHNN and SYGVQD (reference sequence). The CDR3 is 15 amino acids. V lost 4 bases to trimming and J lost 2 bases, with 13 bases between them. The CDR3 sequence is CASSGTDGHTDTQYF. CDR3 bases: TGCGCCAGCAGTGGGACAGACGGGCACACAGATACGCAGTATTTT.

DNA of the CDR3: TGCAGCGTTGTTGAGGGCAATTACGCAGATACGCAGTATTTT. Translated, it gives CSVVEGNYADTQYF. V gene TRBV29-1 combines with J gene TRBJ2-3, with D maybe TRBD2 (5 bases). Germline V lookup: CDR1 SQVTM, CDR2 ANQGSEA. The V gene lost 4 bases and the J gene lost 4 bases, with 15 bases spanning the gap. This CDR3 has 14 amino acids.

The rearrangement uses TRBV2 and TRBJ2-4; TRBD1 matches 9 bases. Germline CDR1 SNHLY, CDR2 FYNNEI. The CDR3 is made up of 13 amino acids. V shed 6 bases and J 8 bases; nucleotides not matched to a gene: 5. The CDR3 DNA sequence: TGTGCCAGCAGCGTGGACAGGGGCGACATTCAGTACTTC. Amino acid sequence: CASSVDRGDIQYF.

V usage is TRBV27 and J usage is TRBJ2-7; 8 positions match TRBD1. Looked up from germline, CDR1 is MNHEY and CDR2 is SMNVEV (reference sequence). The CDR3 has 15 residues. V lost 5 bases, J lost 3 bases, and 9 bases stayed unmatched. CDR3 coding DNA: TGTGCCAGCAGTACATTCGGACAGGGAAACTACGAGCAGTACTTC. It encodes CASSTFGQGNYEQYF.

The sample holds a few counts of this clonotype. This rearrangement joins TRBV28 to TRBJ1-4; D ambiguous. Trimming stripped 3 bases from V and 7 bases from J, with 12 bases between. CDR1 and CDR2 from the germline V gene are MDHEN and SYDVKM. The length of the CDR3 is 14 residues. CDR3 in amino acids: CASSLYGPTEKLFF. The CDR3 DNA reads as TGTGCCAGCAGTTTGTACGGTCCTACTGAAAAACTGTTTTTT.

This clonotype was counted only a few times. This chain joins TRBV2 and TRBJ1-2; no definite D call. CDR1 SNHLY and CDR2 FYNNEI come from the germline V gene. The CDR3 spans 14 residues. The ends were cut back, 7 bases at V and 8 bases at J, with 20 bases in the middle. Here the CDR3 reads CASTQVGSSRGYTF. CDR3 coding DNA: TGTGCCAGCACCCAGGTCGGCTCCTCGAGGGGCTACACCTTC.

This clonotype was seen at least ten times. The genes are TRBV6-1 and TRBJ2-1; 7 nucleotides align to TRBD1. This CDR3 comprises 14 residues. Germline V gives CDR1 MNHNS, CDR2 SASEGT. The V gene end was trimmed by 7 bases and the J gene end by 6 bases; junction bases not matched to a gene: 9. CDR3 nucleotide sequence: TGTGCCAGCAAGGGGGCTAGTTGGGCCAATGAGCAGTTCTTC. It yields the protein CASKGASWANEQFF.

This clonotype showed up just a few times. The rearrangement joins TRBV9 to TRBJ2-3; D is possibly TRBD2 (6 bases). The CDR3 is 15 residues long. CDR1 is SGDLS and CDR2 is YYNGEE in the germline V gene. V gave up 2 bases and J gave up 5 bases, with 15 bases separating them. CDR3 residues: CASSVVLAEGDTQYF. CDR3 DNA sequence: TGTGCCAGCAGCGTGGTTTTAGCGGAGGGAGATACGCAGTATTTT.

This clonotype was detected many times. The V gene is TRBV29-1, the J gene TRBJ2-6, with 7 bases aligning to TRBD1. This CDR3 is 15 amino acids long. The V gene end was trimmed by 5 bases and the J gene end by 0 bases; junction bases not matched to a gene: 4. Germline V gene sequence: CDR1 SQVTM, CDR2 ANQGSEA. Written as DNA, the CDR3 is TGCAGCGTTTCCAGGGGGAGCTCTGGGGCCAACGTCCTGACTTTC. Protein product: CSVSRGSSGANVLTF.

This clonotype was observed a few times. The rearrangement links TRBV12-3 or TRBV12-4 to TRBJ1-2; tentatively, D is TRBD1 (5 bases). Trimming removed 7 bases from V and 3 bases from J, with 9 bases in between. CDR3 length equals 12 residues. CDR3 in DNA: TGTGCCAGCAACCGGGACCACTATGGCTACACCTTC. Protein: CASNRDHYGYTF.

V is TRBV10-3 and J is TRBJ2-1; D is uncertain. Germline assignment: CDR1 ENHRY and CDR2 SYGVKD. Trimming stripped 7 bases from V and 2 bases from J, with 9 bases between. This CDR3 region has 13 residues. The CDR3 sequence: CAIKNTAYNEQFF. The CDR3, as DNA: TGTGCCATCAAAAATACGGCCTACAATGAGCAGTTCTTC.

The V and J genes are TRBV6-5 and TRBJ2-7, with a tentative D call TRBD2 (6 bases). CDR3 length equals 15 residues. Germline-derived CDR1 and CDR2 are MNHEY and SVGAGI. Trimming removed 0 bases from V and 0 bases from J, with 9 bases in between. CDR3 sequence: CASSYSAEGSYEQYF. The CDR3 nucleotides are TGTGCCAGCAGTTACTCCGCGGAGGGCTCCTACGAGCAGTACTTC.